Each of the 27 T cell receptor beta chains below was sequenced from the same sample in a study of PD-1 blockade in mismatch repair-deficient tumors. The table came from immunoSEQ multiplex PCR; TCRdb's copy has only in-frame clones and leaves some out. This table holds roughly 110,000 clones, approximately 80% found once. Sample: peripheral blood, taken just over 59 weeks after starting pembrolizumab. The receptors were sampled from an adult with mismatch repair-deficient cancer.

The chain couples TRBV25-1 to TRBJ1-5, with 9 bases fitting TRBD1. After removal of 6 bases from V and 3 bases from J, the junction contained 6 bases not matched to a gene. The CDR3 covers 15 residues. Germline V gives CDR1 MGHDK, CDR2 SYGVNS. CDR3 DNA: TGTGCCAGCAGCGCCGGGACAGGGTTCAATCAGCCCCAGCATTTT. It yields the protein CASSAGTGFNQPQHF.

Only one count was recorded for this clone. CDR3 DNA sequence: TGCGCCAGCACCCGGGACAGCCCAACTAATGAAAAACTGTTTTTT. Residues: CASTRDSPTNEKLFF. This sequence joins TRBV4-3 and TRBJ1-4; 7 nucleotides agree with TRBD1. This CDR3 is 15 amino acids long. The trim removed 7 bases at V and 0 bases at J, leaving 5 bases unmatched. Germline values: CDR1 LGHNA, CDR2 YSLEER.

The V gene is TRBV18, the J gene TRBJ1-2; D gene unclear. The CDR3 has 14 amino acids. The germline V gene has CDR1 KGHSH and CDR2 LQKENI. Trimming removed 4 bases at V and 1 base at J, with 10 bases between. CDR3 protein: CASSLQNDNYGYTF. Written as DNA, the CDR3 is TGTGCCAGCTCACTACAAAACGATAACTATGGCTACACCTTC.

The chain carries TRBV7-9 and TRBJ1-2, with 8 positions matching TRBD1. J lost 4 bases, V lost 5 bases, and 9 bases had no gene match. CDR1 and CDR2 (germline): SEHNR, FQNEAQ (reference sequence). The CDR3 consists of 15 residues. The CDR3 nucleotides are TGTGCCAGCAGCATGGAACGGGACAGGAGCTATGGCTACACCTTC. Its translation is CASSMERDRSYGYTF.

In regard to this clone: Other nucleotide sequences from this sample produce the same CDR3. V usage is TRBV5-1 and J usage is TRBJ2-3; maybe TRBD1 (5 bases). Looked up from germline, CDR1 is SGHRS and CDR2 is YFSETQ. The CDR3 loop spans 14 amino acids. Trimming stripped 0 bases from V and 0 bases from J, with 5 bases between. CDR3: CASSLGQSTDTQYF. CDR3 in DNA: TGCGCCAGCAGCTTGGGACAGAGCACAGATACGCAGTATTTT.

The chain joins TRBV30 to TRBJ2-1; 9 bases line up with TRBD2. Looked up from germline, CDR1 is GTSNPN and CDR2 is SVGIG (reference sequence). This CDR3 comprises 15 residues. The junction had 4 bases not matched to a gene; V was cut back by 1 base and J by 3 bases. CDR3 loop: CAWSESGRLYNEQFF. In DNA, the CDR3 is TGTGCCTGGAGTGAGAGCGGGAGGCTCTACAATGAGCAGTTCTTC.

The chain recombines TRBV29-1 with TRBJ1-1, with TRBD1 identical over 7 bases. This CDR3 comprises 13 residues. The germline V gene encodes CDR1 SQVTM and CDR2 ANQGSEA. V gave up 7 bases and J gave up 2 bases; unmatched junction bases: 7. The CDR3 bases are TGCAGCGCACCCGGGACAGCTAACACTGAAGCTTTCTTT. Protein product: CSAPGTANTEAFF. Full variable domain (remainder filled in from reference TRBV29-1 and TRBJ1-1): SAVISQKPSRDICQRGTSLTIQCQVDSQVTMMFWYRQQPGQSLTLIATANQGSEATYESGFVIDKFPISRPNLTFSTLTVSNMSPEDSSIYLCSAPGTANTEAFFGQGTRLTVV.

The CDR3 loop is CASSLFTQPQHF. CDR3 sequence (DNA): TGTGCCAGCAGCTTATTTACTCAGCCCCAGCATTTT. This rearrangement joins TRBV7-9 to TRBJ1-5; D gene uncertain. The length of the CDR3 is 12 residues. Germline V gene sequence: CDR1 SEHNR, CDR2 FQNEAQ (reference sequence). The V and J ends lost 2 bases and 6 bases respectively, with 5 bases between them.

The chain recombines TRBV18 with TRBJ2-7; perhaps TRBD1 as D (5 bases). The CDR3 covers 13 residues. V was clipped by 3 bases and J by 6 bases, with 12 bases between them. Germline assignment: CDR1 KGHSH and CDR2 LQKENI. CDR3 nucleotide sequence: TGTGCCAGCTCACCCGTAGACAGCTCCGAGCAGTACTTC. Translating it yields CASSPVDSSEQYF. Supplemented by reference TRBV18 and TRBJ2-7, the full variable domain reads NAGVMQNPRHLVRRRGQEARLRCSPMKGHSHVYWYRQLPEEGLKFMVYLQKENIIDESGMPKERFSAEFPKEGPSILRIQQVVRGDSAAYFCASSPVDSSEQYFGPGTRLTVT.

The chain carries TRBV28 and TRBJ2-1, with 10 bases aligning to TRBD1. This CDR3 spans 14 amino acids. Germline V gene lookup returns CDR1 MDHEN and CDR2 SYDVKM. Trimming took 2 bases from V and 13 from J; bases not matched to a gene: 8. CDR3 amino acids: CASSLKGQGRNQFF. The DNA for the CDR3 is TGTGCCAGCAGTTTAAAGGGACAGGGGAGAAATCAGTTCTTC.

This sequence joins TRBV11-2 and TRBJ2-2, with D maybe TRBD2 (6 bases). CDR3 length equals 15 residues. Per the germline V gene, CDR1 is SGHAT and CDR2 is FQNNGV. The V gene lost 5 bases and the J gene lost 5 bases, with 15 bases spanning the gap. The CDR3 spells CASSLQISGTGELFF. The CDR3 DNA sequence: TGTGCCAGCAGCCTGCAAATCAGCGGGACCGGGGAGCTGTTTTTT.

The chain couples TRBV5-1 to TRBJ1-1; 9 positions match TRBD1. The CDR3 covers 18 residues. The V gene end was trimmed by 0 bases and the J gene end by 0 bases; junction bases not matched to a gene: 9. Germline-derived CDR1 and CDR2 are SGHRS and YFSETQ. The CDR3 here is CASSLVAPGQGVNTEAFF. The CDR3 coding sequence is TGCGCCAGCAGCTTGGTGGCACCGGGACAGGGAGTGAACACTGAAGCTTTCTTT.

This chain uses TRBV29-1 with TRBJ2-1; D is uncertain. Trimming shortened V by 1 base and J by 0 bases, and 4 bases separated the two germline ends. CDR1 is SQVTM, CDR2 ANQGSEA, per germline. The CDR3 consists of 13 residues. The CDR3 DNA reads as TGCAGCGTTGAAGGGAGCTCCTACAATGAGCAGTTCTTC. This gives the protein CSVEGSSYNEQFF.

The CDR3 spells CASSFQWGTNEKLFF. The DNA for the CDR3 is TGTGCCAGCAGCTTCCAGTGGGGGACTAATGAAAAACTGTTTTTT. The genes are TRBV5-6 and TRBJ1-4; maybe TRBD1 (5 bases). Trimming removed 2 bases from V and 2 bases from J, with 10 bases in between. CDR3 length: 15 amino acids. The germline V gene has CDR1 SGHDT and CDR2 YYEEEE. Together with reference TRBV5-6 and TRBJ1-4, the CDR3 gives the full variable domain: DAGVTQSPTHLIKTRGQQVTLRCSPKSGHDTVSWYQQALGQGPQFIFQYYEEEERQRGNFPDRFSGHQFPNYSSELNVNALLLGDSALYLCASSFQWGTNEKLFFGSGTQLSVL.

This clone was found once. The chain has TRBV7-9 and TRBJ1-1; the D is unclear. The germline CDR1 and CDR2 sequences are SEHNR and FQNEAQ (reference sequence). Trimming removed 4 bases at V and 10 bases at J, with 22 bases between. The CDR3 sequence is 15 residues long. The CDR3 bases are TGTGCCAGCAGCTCCGTTTGGGCCAGGCCGTTGGGAGCTTTCTTT. Its translation: CASSSVWARPLGAFF.

By sample fraction, this clone is medium-sized. The chain joins TRBV6-1 to TRBJ1-5; no firm D call. The length of the CDR3 is 13 residues. Trimming pared 1 base from V and 7 bases from J, leaving 8 bases between. Germline loops: CDR1 MNHNS, CDR2 SASEGT. The CDR3 spells CASSEGVGQPQHF. CDR3 in DNA: TGTGCCAGCAGTGAAGGGGTTGGGCAGCCCCAGCATTTT.

This clone was seen only once. The chain couples TRBV6-5 to TRBJ1-2; D is perhaps TRBD1 (6 bases). Per the germline V gene, CDR1 is MNHEY and CDR2 is SVGAGI. The CDR3 length is 14 residues. Between the trimmed V and J ends, which lost 1 base and 4 bases, there was a span of 10 bases. CDR3 bases: TGTGCCAGCAGTTACTACCTGACAGGCTATGGCTACACCTTC. Translating it yields CASSYYLTGYGYTF.

There are a few counts of this clone. The chain carries TRBV7-6 and TRBJ2-3; 10 nucleotides agree with TRBD2. The CDR3 is made up of 16 amino acids. V lost 4 bases to trimming and J lost 1 base; unmatched junction nucleotides: 5. Germline CDR1 SGHVS, CDR2 FNYEAQ. CDR3 coding DNA: TGTGCCAGCAGCTACGGACTAGCGGAGCGCACAGATACGCAGTATTTT. This gives the protein CASSYGLAERTDTQYF.

In the case of this clone: This CDR3 is also generated by other DNA sequences in the sample. This chain uses TRBV12-5 with TRBJ1-3; D is ambiguous. Germline-derived CDR1 and CDR2 are LGHNT and FRNRAP. The CDR3 spans 14 residues. Trimming removed 5 bases at V and 1 base at J, with 9 bases between. CDR3 region: CASGPSGSGNTIYF. The DNA of the CDR3 is TGTGCTAGTGGTCCCTCCGGGTCTGGAAACACCATATATTTT.

The chain couples TRBV7-6 to TRBJ2-1; 7 bases match TRBD2. The CDR3 loop spans 15 amino acids. Per germline, CDR1 SGHVS and CDR2 FNYEAQ. Trimming cost V 5 bases and J 4 bases; bases outside gene matches: 8. CDR3 residues: CASSLAGLTYNEQFF. Here the CDR3 DNA reads TGTGCCAGCAGCCTCGCGGGACTAACTTACAATGAGCAGTTCTTC.

The V gene is TRBV5-1, the J gene TRBJ2-7; 14 positions match TRBD2. Germline V gene lookup returns CDR1 SGHRS and CDR2 YFSETQ. CDR3 length: 15 amino acids. Trimming took 3 bases from V and 5 from J; bases not matched to a gene: 4. As DNA, the CDR3 is TGCGCCAGCAGCTCGACTAGCGGGAGGGTCGACGAGCAGTACTTC. Its protein product is CASSSTSGRVDEQYF.

This chain connects TRBV19 to TRBJ1-1; D ambiguous. The V gene's germline CDR1 is LNHDA and CDR2 SQIVND (reference sequence). CDR3 length equals 14 residues. V lost 3 bases to trimming and J lost 1 base, with 9 bases between them. The CDR3 DNA is TGTGCCAGTAGTATGTTACAGCCGAACACTGAAGCTTTCTTT. The encoded protein is CASSMLQPNTEAFF.

CDR3 region: CASSFPIGREIKGDTGELFF. Here the CDR3 DNA reads TGTGCCAGCAGCTTCCCGATCGGGCGGGAGATAAAAGGGGACACCGGGGAGCTGTTTTTT. The rearrangement uses TRBV7-6 and TRBJ2-2; TRBD2 aligns across 7 bases. Germline V gene data show CDR1 as SGHVS and CDR2 as FNYEAQ. The CDR3 spans 20 residues. V shed 3 bases and J 3 bases; nucleotides not matched to a gene: 19.

V and J are TRBV27 and TRBJ2-2; a weak D match, TRBD2 (7 bases). Germline values: CDR1 MNHEY, CDR2 SMNVEV (reference sequence). The CDR3 covers 15 residues. V was trimmed by 2 bases and J by 2 bases, leaving 9 bases between them. CDR3 amino acids: CASSLRGGNTGELFF. The CDR3 DNA follows: TGTGCCAGCAGTTTAAGGGGGGGAAACACCGGGGAGCTGTTTTTT.

This clone appeared once. The chain has TRBV9 and TRBJ2-1; 7 bases map to TRBD2. The CDR3 runs to 15 residues. V lost 0 bases to trimming and J lost 7 bases; unmatched junction nucleotides: 7. Germline CDR1 and CDR2: SGDLS and YYNGEE. The CDR3 nucleotides are TGTGCCAGCAGCGTAGTTGGGAGGGCCGAGAATGAGCAGTTCTTC. This translates into CASSVVGRAENEQFF.

The CDR3 here is CASSTTGGLDEQYF. DNA of the CDR3: TGTGCCAGCAGCACCACAGGGGGACTGGACGAGCAGTACTTC. The V and J genes are TRBV9 and TRBJ2-7, with 8 positions matching TRBD1. Germline-derived CDR1 and CDR2 are SGDLS and YYNGEE. The ends lost 4 bases at V and 5 bases at J; junction bases unmatched: 8. This CDR3 spans 14 amino acids.

The CDR3 sequence: CATSRDQGVADTQYF. DNA of the CDR3: TGTGCCACCAGCAGAGATCAGGGAGTGGCAGATACGCAGTATTTT. The chain recombines TRBV15 with TRBJ2-3; D may match TRBD1 or TRBD2 (5 bases each). This CDR3 is 15 amino acids long. V lost 0 bases to trimming and J lost 4 bases, with 11 bases between them. The germline V gene has CDR1 LNHNV and CDR2 YYDKDF (reference sequence).